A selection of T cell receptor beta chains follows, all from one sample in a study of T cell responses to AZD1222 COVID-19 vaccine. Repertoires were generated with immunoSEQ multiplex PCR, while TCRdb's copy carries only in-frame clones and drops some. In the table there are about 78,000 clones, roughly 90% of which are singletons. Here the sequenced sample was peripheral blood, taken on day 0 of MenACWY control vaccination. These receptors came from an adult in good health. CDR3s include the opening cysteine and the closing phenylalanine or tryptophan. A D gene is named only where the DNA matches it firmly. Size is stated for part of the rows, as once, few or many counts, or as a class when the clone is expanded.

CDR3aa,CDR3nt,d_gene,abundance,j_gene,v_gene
CASSEGLKGETQYF,TGTGCCAGCAGTGAAGGATTGAAGGGAGAGACCCAGTACTTC,-,-,TRBJ2-5,TRBV6-1
CASSYGRGSSGNTIYF,TGTGCCAGCAGTTACGGGCGGGGGAGCTCTGGAAACACCATATATTTT,-,-,TRBJ1-3,TRBV6-2/TRBV6-3
CAWSVGTGSYGYTF,TGTGCCTGGAGTGTAGGTACAGGGAGCTATGGCTACACCTTC,-,few,TRBJ1-2,TRBV30
CASSGAGSSGNTIYF,TGTGCCAGCAGCGGGGCGGGCAGCTCTGGAAACACCATATATTTT,-,-,TRBJ1-3,TRBV28
CASSLRGPAWTDTQYF,TGTGCCAGCAGTTTACGGGGGCCAGCTTGGACAGATACGCAGTATTTT,-,-,TRBJ2-3,TRBV27
CASSLAEDTQYF,TGTGCCAGCAGCCTGGCCGAGGATACGCAGTATTTT,-,-,TRBJ2-3,TRBV28
CASSLTTGPQYF,TGTGCCAGCAGTTTAACGACCGGGCCGCAGTACTTC,-,-,TRBJ2-7,TRBV27
CASTRTSGYTGELFF,TGTGCCAGCACCCGGACTAGCGGTTACACCGGGGAGCTGTTTTTT,TRBD2,-,TRBJ2-2,TRBV2
CASSQDERQSYNEQFF,TGCGCCAGCAGCCAAGATGAAAGACAAAGCTACAATGAGCAGTTCTTC,-,-,TRBJ2-1,TRBV4-3
CSVVGPTNYGYTF,TGCAGCGTTGTAGGGCCCACTAACTATGGCTACACCTTC,-,-,TRBJ1-2,TRBV29-1
CASSQDAGQGGYGYTF,TGTGCCAGCAGCCAAGATGCGGGACAGGGGGGTTATGGCTACACCTTC,TRBD1,-,TRBJ1-2,TRBV14
CASSLGGVKYNEQFF,TGTGCCAGTTCTCTTGGGGGGGTAAAATACAATGAGCAGTTCTTC,TRBD2,-,TRBJ2-1,TRBV19
CASSFTGLETQYF,TGCGCCAGCAGCTTTACAGGGTTGGAGACCCAGTACTTC,-,once,TRBJ2-5,TRBV5-1
CASSLADRVDGNTIYF,TGTGCCAGCAGCTTGGCGGACAGGGTAGATGGAAACACCATATATTTT,TRBD1,-,TRBJ1-3,TRBV5-6
CASTRGTGNSPLHF,TGCGCCAGCACCCGAGGGACAGGGAATTCACCCCTCCACTTT,TRBD1,-,TRBJ1-6,TRBV5-1
CASSPLSRTGGGSYGYTF,TGTGCCAGCAGTCCCCTTTCGCGGACAGGGGGTGGTAGCTATGGCTACACCTTC,TRBD1,-,TRBJ1-2,TRBV28
CASSPITDTQYF,TGTGCCAGCTCACCCATCACAGATACGCAGTATTTT,-,-,TRBJ2-3,TRBV18
CASTSLGDTQYF,TGTGCCAGCACCTCTTTGGGGGATACGCAGTATTTT,-,-,TRBJ2-3,TRBV7-2
CASSQTGGWGKNIQYF,TGTGCCAGCAGTCAGACAGGGGGATGGGGCAAAAACATTCAGTACTTC,TRBD1,-,TRBJ2-4,TRBV2
CASSLLGDYTQETQYF,TGTGCCAGCAGCTTACTGGGGGACTACACCCAAGAGACCCAGTACTTC,TRBD2,-,TRBJ2-5,TRBV11-3
CASSSHGGRRGYEQYF,TGTGCCAGCAGCTCCCACGGGGGGCGGCGTGGCTACGAGCAGTACTTC,-,-,TRBJ2-7,TRBV5-6
CASSLGQQGNEQFF,TGCGCCAGCAGCTTGGGACAGCAGGGGAATGAGCAGTTCTTC,-,-,TRBJ2-1,TRBV5-1
CASSEDRTEAFF,TGTGCCAGCAGCGAGGACAGGACTGAAGCTTTCTTT,TRBD1,-,TRBJ1-1,TRBV2
CASSPFAPTATNEKLFF,TGTGCCAGCTCACCATTCGCCCCGACGGCGACTAATGAAAAACTGTTTTTT,-,-,TRBJ1-4,TRBV18
CASTSQGDPGELFF,TGCGCCAGCACCTCACAGGGCGACCCCGGGGAGCTGTTTTTT,-,-,TRBJ2-2,TRBV5-1
CASSSPTGIYGYTF,TGCGCCAGCAGCTCCCCGACAGGGATCTATGGCTACACCTTC,TRBD1,-,TRBJ1-2,TRBV5-1
CASNSMDGYNSPLHF,TGTGCCAGCAATTCTATGGACGGCTATAATTCACCCCTCCACTTT,-,-,TRBJ1-6,TRBV9
CASSLEAGSRAQYF,TGTGCCAGCAGCTTAGAAGCGGGTTCAAGGGCCCAGTACTTC,-,-,TRBJ2-5,TRBV11-2
CASSSSYEQYF,TGTGCCAGCAGCTCCTCCTACGAGCAGTACTTC,-,-,TRBJ2-7,TRBV11-3
CASSIAGAGNTEAFF,TGTGCCAGTAGTATTGCGGGGGCAGGGAACACTGAAGCTTTCTTT,-,-,TRBJ1-1,TRBV19
CASSVDPQGARSGYTF,TGTGCCAGCAGCGTAGACCCCCAGGGGGCGCGATCTGGCTACACCTTC,TRBD1,-,TRBJ1-2,TRBV9
CASSLASHYNSPLHF,TGCGCCAGCAGCTTGGCAAGCCACTATAATTCACCCCTCCACTTT,-,-,TRBJ1-6,TRBV5-1
CAISARGPYNEQFF,TGTGCCATCAGTGCGCGGGGGCCCTACAATGAGCAGTTCTTC,-,-,TRBJ2-1,TRBV10-3
CASSLLISADTQYF,TGCGCCAGCAGCTTGCTGATCAGTGCAGATACGCAGTATTTT,-,-,TRBJ2-3,TRBV5-1
CASSYGTGGQPQHF,TGTGCCAGCAGCTATGGGACAGGGGGCCAGCCCCAGCATTTT,TRBD1,few,TRBJ1-5,TRBV5-6
CASSLWETGRDTQYF,TGTGCCAGCAGCTTATGGGAGACGGGGAGAGATACGCAGTATTTT,-,-,TRBJ2-3,TRBV13
CASSSWQGTLWWEQYF,TGTGCCAGCAGCTCATGGCAGGGAACCCTATGGTGGGAGCAGTACTTC,-,-,TRBJ2-7,TRBV5-6
CASSQHITGTGHGYTF,TGTGCCAGCAGCCAGCATATTACCGGGACAGGGCACGGCTACACCTTC,TRBD1,-,TRBJ1-2,TRBV3-1/TRBV3-2
CASSFFGVLNEQFF,TGTGCCAGCAGCTTTTTTGGGGTTCTCAATGAGCAGTTCTTC,-,-,TRBJ2-1,TRBV7-2
CASSGQGGGTEAFF,TGCGCCAGCAGCGGACAGGGCGGAGGCACTGAAGCTTTCTTT,TRBD1,-,TRBJ1-1,TRBV5-1
CASRSGQGDYGYTF,TGCGCCAGCAGGTCAGGACAGGGCGACTATGGCTACACCTTC,TRBD1,-,TRBJ1-2,TRBV5-1
CASSQDRSYGTQYF,TGTGCCAGCAGCCAAGATAGGAGCTACGGGACCCAGTACTTC,-,-,TRBJ2-5,TRBV3-1/TRBV3-2
CASSFGQGASNEQFF,TGTGCCAGCAGCTTCGGACAGGGGGCTTCAAATGAGCAGTTCTTC,TRBD1,-,TRBJ2-1,TRBV7-3
CASSGLEGSPLHF,TGTGCCAGCAGCGGTCTCGAAGGTTCACCCCTCCACTTT,-,-,TRBJ1-6,TRBV7-3
CASSLKPGLNTEAFF,TGCGCCAGCAGCTTGAAGCCAGGGCTGAACACTGAAGCTTTCTTT,-,once,TRBJ1-1,TRBV5-1
CASSVDGRAAVAQFF,TGTGCCAGCAGCGTAGACGGCAGGGCGGCTGTAGCGCAGTTCTTC,-,few,TRBJ2-1,TRBV9
CASSARQATNEKLFF,TGTGCCAGCAGTGCGAGACAGGCAACTAATGAAAAACTGTTTTTT,-,-,TRBJ1-4,TRBV28
CASTPGSGANVLTF,TGTGCCAGCACCCCAGGGTCTGGGGCCAACGTCCTGACTTTC,-,-,TRBJ2-6,TRBV2
CASRRPPGLKNTGELFF,TGTGCCAGCCGAAGACCTCCGGGACTGAAGAACACCGGGGAGCTGTTTTTT,-,-,TRBJ2-2,TRBV28
CAISEGTADGYTF,TGTGCCATCAGTGAGGGGACAGCGGATGGCTACACCTTC,TRBD1,-,TRBJ1-2,TRBV10-3
CASSLAYRIKGELFF,TGTGCCAGCAGCTTGGCCTACAGAATTAAAGGGGAGCTGTTTTTT,-,-,TRBJ2-2,TRBV5-5
CASSPGATNYGYTF,TGTGCCAGCAGCCCAGGGGCCACTAACTATGGCTACACCTTC,-,-,TRBJ1-2,TRBV7-2
CASSRLTNEKLFF,TGTGCCAGCAGCCGGCTGACTAATGAAAAACTGTTTTTT,-,-,TRBJ1-4,TRBV3-1/TRBV3-2
CAWSVHRGRGGYTF,TGTGCCTGGAGTGTACACCGGGGAAGGGGCGGCTACACCTTC,-,-,TRBJ1-2,TRBV30
CASSSPGQVFNEQFF,TGTGCCAGCAGCTCCCCGGGACAGGTCTTCAATGAGCAGTTCTTC,TRBD1,-,TRBJ2-1,TRBV5-4